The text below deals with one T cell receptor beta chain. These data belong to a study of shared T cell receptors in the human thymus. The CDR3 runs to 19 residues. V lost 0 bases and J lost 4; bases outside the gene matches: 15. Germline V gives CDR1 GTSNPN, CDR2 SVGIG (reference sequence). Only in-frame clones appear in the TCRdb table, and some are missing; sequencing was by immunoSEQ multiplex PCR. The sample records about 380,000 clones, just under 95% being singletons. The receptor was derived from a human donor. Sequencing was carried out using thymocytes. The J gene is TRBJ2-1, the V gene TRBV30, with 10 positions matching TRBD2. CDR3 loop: CAWSVRGAGGPLRYNEQFF. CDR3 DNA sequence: TGTGCCTGGAGTGTAAGGGGAGCGGGAGGGCCCCTTAGATACAATGAGCAGTTCTTC.